A selection of T cell receptor beta chains follows, all from one sample in a study of blood T cell repertoires in COVID-19. Sequenced by immunoSEQ multiplex PCR; TCRdb stores in-frame clones only, minus some. In the table there are 150,000 to 200,000 clones, around 75% of which are singletons. The sample was peripheral blood. Receptors originate from an elderly woman with acute or convalescent COVID-19. Both conserved end residues are part of each CDR3. A D gene is named only where the DNA matches it firmly. Size is omitted from some rows. Given values are once, few, many or a class for expanded clones.

cdr3_length	clone_size	v_call	j_call	d_call	cdr3_aa	cdr3_nt
13	.	TRBV6-6	TRBJ1-3	.	CASSLAGENTIYF	TGTGCCAGCAGTCTGGCGGGGGAGAACACCATATATTTT
16	once	TRBV4-2	TRBJ2-1	.	CASSQEPTEAYNEQFF	TGTGCCAGCAGCCAAGAACCAACCGAGGCCTACAATGAGCAGTTCTTC
16	.	TRBV9	TRBJ1-5	TRBD1	CASSTGTGVSNQPQHF	TGTGCCAGCAGCACTGGGACAGGGGTTAGCAATCAGCCCCAGCATTTT
17	.	TRBV19	TRBJ2-1	.	CASSIDRGGPSYNEQFF	TGTGCCAGTAGTATAGATCGCGGGGGCCCCTCCTACAATGAGCAGTTCTTC
15	.	TRBV19	TRBJ1-2	.	CASSIEGRGAIGYTF	TGTGCCAGTAGTATTGAGGGCAGGGGAGCGATTGGCTACACCTTC
18	once	TRBV19	TRBJ1-5	TRBD1	CASSIGTGGGRRNQPQHF	TGTGCCAGTAGTATAGGGACAGGGGGGGGAAGAAGGAATCAGCCCCAGCATTTT
14	.	TRBV30	TRBJ2-1	TRBD2	CAWRTSGTYNEQFF	TGTGCCTGGAGGACTAGCGGCACCTACAATGAGCAGTTCTTC
14	.	TRBV5-1	TRBJ2-4	TRBD1	CASSLVQGAAIQYF	TGCGCCAGCAGCTTGGTACAGGGGGCAGCCATTCAGTACTTC
15	.	TRBV7-2	TRBJ2-5	TRBD2	CASSLGTSGGETQYF	TGTGCCAGCAGCTTGGGGACTAGCGGGGGAGAGACCCAGTACTTC
14	.	TRBV11-3	TRBJ1-6	TRBD1	CASSFGTGNSPLHF	TGTGCCAGCAGCTTTGGGACAGGGAATTCACCCCTCCACTTT
14	.	TRBV4-1	TRBJ2-2	.	CASTRQPDTGELFF	TGCGCCAGCACCCGACAGCCGGACACCGGGGAGCTGTTTTTT
14	many	TRBV7-9	TRBJ1-1	TRBD1	CASSSPGQGAQAFF	TGTGCCAGCAGCTCTCCGGGACAGGGGGCGCAAGCTTTCTTT
13	few	TRBV11-2	TRBJ2-7	.	CASSLVGRDEQYF	TGTGCCAGCAGCTTAGTGGGCAGGGACGAGCAGTACTTC
14	.	TRBV30	TRBJ1-5	.	CAWSTGPGNQPQHF	TGTGCCTGGAGTACAGGTCCGGGCAATCAGCCCCAGCATTTT
11	.	TRBV7-9	TRBJ1-1	.	CASSVLTEAFF	TGTGCCAGCAGCGTACTTACTGAAGCTTTCTTT
15	.	TRBV5-1	TRBJ1-3	TRBD1	CASSLTGGFGNTIYF	TGCGCCAGCAGCCTGACAGGGGGCTTTGGAAACACCATATATTTT
16	.	TRBV4-2	TRBJ1-1	TRBD1	CASSQSVQGAGTEAFF	TGTGCCAGCAGCCAATCCGTACAGGGGGCAGGGACTGAAGCTTTCTTT
15	.	TRBV5-1	TRBJ2-7	.	CASSLRGNLPDEQYF	TGCGCCAGCAGCTTGAGGGGGAACCTTCCGGACGAGCAGTACTTC
15	.	TRBV28	TRBJ1-2	.	CASSTRGGLNYGYTF	TGTGCCAGCAGTACCCGGGGGGGGCTTAACTATGGCTACACCTTC
14	few	TRBV4-1	TRBJ1-2	.	CASSPYRDSYGYTF	TGCGCCAGCAGCCCCTACCGGGACTCCTATGGCTACACCTTC
15	.	TRBV6-5	TRBJ2-7	TRBD1	CASSARGTGNNEQYF	TGTGCCAGCAGCGCTAGGGGGACAGGGAATAACGAGCAGTACTTC
14	.	TRBV3-1/TRBV3-2	TRBJ1-1	.	CASSSSSGNTEAFF	TGTGCCAGCAGCTCATCCAGCGGGAACACTGAAGCTTTCTTT
11	once	TRBV2	TRBJ1-2	.	CAMQDRGGYTF	TGTGCCATGCAGGATAGGGGTGGCTACACCTTC
13	.	TRBV19	TRBJ2-4	.	CASSIAPLDIQYF	TGTGCCAGTAGTATAGCCCCCCTTGACATTCAGTACTTC
13	.	TRBV27	TRBJ2-1	TRBD1	CASRRTGSDEQFF	TGTGCCAGCAGGAGGACAGGGAGCGATGAGCAGTTCTTC